This T cell receptor (beta chain) was sequenced during a study of T cells in Graves' hyperthyroidism and ophthalmopathy. Amplification of TCR beta CDR3 regions was performed using RNA transcripts as template. Primed by the HTBI set, a first-round RT-PCR was run on the TCR CDR3. TCRdb re-called the multiplex PCR reads with MiXCR, one entry per CDR3 protein. This sample carries around 370,000 distinct CDR3 sequences, approximately 18% of them seen once, and the ten largest clones take 40%. V lost 3 bases to trimming and J lost 7 bases; unmatched junction nucleotides: 8. The V gene's germline CDR1 is DFQATT and CDR2 SNEGSKA (reference sequence). The CDR3 is 14 amino acids. Patients with uncontrolled infections, other autoimmune diseases, pregnancy or lactation were excluded. The diagnoses drew upon clinical symptoms, serum thyroxine and TRAb, thyroid ultrasound and orbital computed tomography. PBMCs were obtained from 10 ml fresh peripheral blood.

This clonotype appeared once. Its antigen remains unknown. Whole-study results and caveats: Separation of ophthalmopathy from stable hyperthyroidism was achieved by a 13 V-J model.

Sequencing was performed on blood. The origin of this receptor is a man younger than 35 with Graves' ophthalmopathy. The V and J genes are TRBV20-1 and TRBJ2-1; 8 bases align to TRBD2. The CDR3 is CSASAGGLRNEQFF. The CDR3 DNA follows: TGCAGTGCTAGTGCGGGAGGCCTCCGAAATGAGCAGTTCTTC.